This T cell receptor beta chain was captured in a study of OX40 agonist ivuxolimab in advanced cancers. This CDR3 contains 11 residues. V was pared by 5 bases and J by 4 bases, with 8 bases between. Germline V gives CDR1 GTSNPN, CDR2 SVGIG (reference sequence). Measured with immunoSEQ multiplex PCR; TCRdb has only the in-frame clones, and not every one. This table has approximately 58,000 clones, around 85% appearing once. The source was CD4+ or CD8+ T cells sorted from blood, collected in a trial of the OX40 agonist ivuxolimab. The chain combines TRBV30 with TRBJ2-5; D is unclear. The TCR was taken from an adult with an advanced solid tumor such as melanoma, head and neck, liver or kidney cancer. CDR3 bases: TGTGCCTGGGCACCGCGAGAGACCCAGTACTTC. This gives the protein CAWAPRETQYF.